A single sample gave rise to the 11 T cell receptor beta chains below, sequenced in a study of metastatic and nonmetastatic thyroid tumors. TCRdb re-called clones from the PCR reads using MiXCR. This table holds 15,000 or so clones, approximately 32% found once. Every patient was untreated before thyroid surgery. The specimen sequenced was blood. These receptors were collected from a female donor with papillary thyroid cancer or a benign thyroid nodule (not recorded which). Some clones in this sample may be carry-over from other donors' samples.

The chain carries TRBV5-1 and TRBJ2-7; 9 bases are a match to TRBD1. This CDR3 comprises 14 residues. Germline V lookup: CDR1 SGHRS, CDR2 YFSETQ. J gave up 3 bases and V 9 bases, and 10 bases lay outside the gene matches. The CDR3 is CAISLGTGLYEQYF. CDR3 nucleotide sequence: TGCGCCATCAGTCTCGGGACAGGGCTCTACGAGCAGTACTTC.

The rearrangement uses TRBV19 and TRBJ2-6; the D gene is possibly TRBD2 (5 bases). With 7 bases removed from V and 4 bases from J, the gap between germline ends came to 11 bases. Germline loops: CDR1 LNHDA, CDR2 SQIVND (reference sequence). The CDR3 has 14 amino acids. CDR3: CASNRASGANVLTF. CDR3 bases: TGTGCCAGTAATCGGGCTAGCGGGGCCAACGTCCTGACTTTC. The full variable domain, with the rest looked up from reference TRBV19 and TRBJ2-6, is DGGITQSPKYLFRKEGQNVTLSCEQNLNHDAMYWYRQDPGQGLRLIYYSQIVNDFQKGDIAEGYSVSREKKESFPLTVTSAQKNPTAFYLCASNRASGANVLTFGAGSRLTVL.

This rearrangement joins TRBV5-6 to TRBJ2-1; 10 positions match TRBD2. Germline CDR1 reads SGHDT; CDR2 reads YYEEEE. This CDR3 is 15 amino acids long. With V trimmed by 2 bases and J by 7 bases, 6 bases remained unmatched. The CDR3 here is CASSLSGRAGNEQFF. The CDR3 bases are TGTGCCAGCAGCTTAAGCGGGAGGGCTGGGAATGAGCAGTTCTTC.

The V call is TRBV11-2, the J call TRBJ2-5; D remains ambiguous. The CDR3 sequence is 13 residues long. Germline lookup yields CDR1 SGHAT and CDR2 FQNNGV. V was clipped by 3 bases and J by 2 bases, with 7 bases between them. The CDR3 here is CASSLWQQETQYF. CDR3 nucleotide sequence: TGTGCCAGCAGCTTGTGGCAACAAGAGACCCAGTACTTC.

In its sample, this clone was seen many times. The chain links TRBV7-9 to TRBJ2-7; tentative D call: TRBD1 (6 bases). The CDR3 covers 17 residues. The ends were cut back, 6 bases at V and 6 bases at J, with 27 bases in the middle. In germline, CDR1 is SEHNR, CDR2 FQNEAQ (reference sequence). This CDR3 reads CASSDPQAGTRGVEQYF. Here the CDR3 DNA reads TGTGCCAGCAGTGATCCCCAAGCCGGGACAAGAGGGGTCGAGCAGTACTTC.

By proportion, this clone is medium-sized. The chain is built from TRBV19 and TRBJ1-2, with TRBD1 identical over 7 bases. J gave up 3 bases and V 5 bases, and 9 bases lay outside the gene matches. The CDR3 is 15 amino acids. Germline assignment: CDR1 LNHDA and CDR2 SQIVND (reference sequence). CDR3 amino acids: CASSPRTGADYGYTF. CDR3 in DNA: TGTGCCAGTAGTCCGCGGACAGGTGCCGACTATGGCTACACCTTC. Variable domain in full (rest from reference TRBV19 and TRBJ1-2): DGGITQSPKYLFRKEGQNVTLSCEQNLNHDAMYWYRQDPGQGLRLIYYSQIVNDFQKGDIAEGYSVSREKKESFPLTVTSAQKNPTAFYLCASSPRTGADYGYTFGSGTRLTVV.

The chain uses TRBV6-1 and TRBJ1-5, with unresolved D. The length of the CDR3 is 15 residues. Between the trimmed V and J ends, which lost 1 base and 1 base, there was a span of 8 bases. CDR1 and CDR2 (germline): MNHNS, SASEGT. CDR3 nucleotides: TGTGCCAGCAGTGAAGTTGGGTACAGCAATCAGCCCCAGCATTTT. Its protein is CASSEVGYSNQPQHF.

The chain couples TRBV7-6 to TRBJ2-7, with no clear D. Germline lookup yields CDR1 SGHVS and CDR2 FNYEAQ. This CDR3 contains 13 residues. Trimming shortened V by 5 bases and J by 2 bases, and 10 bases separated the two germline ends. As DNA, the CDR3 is TGTGCCAGCAGCCCCGGGTCCACCTACGAGCAGTACTTC. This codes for CASSPGSTYEQYF.

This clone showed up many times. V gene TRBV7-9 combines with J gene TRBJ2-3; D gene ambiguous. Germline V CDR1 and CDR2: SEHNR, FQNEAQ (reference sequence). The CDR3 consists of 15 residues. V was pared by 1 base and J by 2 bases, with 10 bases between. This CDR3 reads CASSLELPDTDTQYF. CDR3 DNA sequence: TGTGCCAGCAGCTTAGAGCTCCCGGACACAGATACGCAGTATTTT.

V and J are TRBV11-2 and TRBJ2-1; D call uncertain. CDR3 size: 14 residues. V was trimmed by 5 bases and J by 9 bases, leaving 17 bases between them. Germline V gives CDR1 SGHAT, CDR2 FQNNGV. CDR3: CASSKAGGRSEQFF. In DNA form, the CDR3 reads TGTGCCAGCAGCAAAGCCGGCGGTCGCAGTGAGCAGTTCTTC.

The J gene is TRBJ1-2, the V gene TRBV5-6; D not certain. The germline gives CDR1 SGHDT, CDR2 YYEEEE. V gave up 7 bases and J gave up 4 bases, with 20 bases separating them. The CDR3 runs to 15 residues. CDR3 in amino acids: CASCRLYSFTYGYTF. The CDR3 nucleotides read TGTGCCAGCTGCCGCCTGTACAGCTTCACCTATGGCTACACCTTC. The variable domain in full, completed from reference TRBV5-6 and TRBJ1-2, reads DAGVTQSPTHLIKTRGQQVTLRCSPKSGHDTVSWYQQALGQGPQFIFQYYEEEERQRGNFPDRFSGHQFPNYSSELNVNALLLGDSALYLCASCRLYSFTYGYTFGSGTRLTVV.